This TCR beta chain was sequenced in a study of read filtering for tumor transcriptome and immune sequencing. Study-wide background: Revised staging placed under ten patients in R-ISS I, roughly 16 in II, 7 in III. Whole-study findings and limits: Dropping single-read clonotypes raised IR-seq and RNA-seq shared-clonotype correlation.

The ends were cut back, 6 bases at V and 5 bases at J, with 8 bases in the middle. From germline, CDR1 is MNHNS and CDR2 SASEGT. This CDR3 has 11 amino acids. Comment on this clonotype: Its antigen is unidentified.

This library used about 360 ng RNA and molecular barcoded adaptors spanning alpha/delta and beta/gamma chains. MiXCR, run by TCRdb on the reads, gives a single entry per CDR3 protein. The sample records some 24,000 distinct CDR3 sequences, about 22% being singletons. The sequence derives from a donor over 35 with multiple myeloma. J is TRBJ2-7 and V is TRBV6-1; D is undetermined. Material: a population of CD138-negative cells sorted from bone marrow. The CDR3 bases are TGTGCCAGCAGGAGAGGAGACGAGCAGTACTTC. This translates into CASRRGDEQYF.